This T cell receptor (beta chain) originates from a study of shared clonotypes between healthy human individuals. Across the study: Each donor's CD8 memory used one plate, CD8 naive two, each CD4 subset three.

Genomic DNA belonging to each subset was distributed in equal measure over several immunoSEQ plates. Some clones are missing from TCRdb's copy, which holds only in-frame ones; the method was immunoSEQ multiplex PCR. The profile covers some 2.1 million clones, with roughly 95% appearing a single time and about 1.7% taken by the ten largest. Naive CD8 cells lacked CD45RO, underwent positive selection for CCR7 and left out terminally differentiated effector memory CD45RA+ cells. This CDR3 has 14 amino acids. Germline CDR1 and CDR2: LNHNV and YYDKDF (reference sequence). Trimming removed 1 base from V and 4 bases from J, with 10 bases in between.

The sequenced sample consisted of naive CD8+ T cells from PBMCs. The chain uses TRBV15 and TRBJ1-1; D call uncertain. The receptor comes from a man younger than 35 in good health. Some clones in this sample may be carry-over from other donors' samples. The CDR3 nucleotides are TGTGCCACCAGCAGAGTTCCGGGTTCCACTGAAGCTTTCTTT. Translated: CATSRVPGSTEAFF.